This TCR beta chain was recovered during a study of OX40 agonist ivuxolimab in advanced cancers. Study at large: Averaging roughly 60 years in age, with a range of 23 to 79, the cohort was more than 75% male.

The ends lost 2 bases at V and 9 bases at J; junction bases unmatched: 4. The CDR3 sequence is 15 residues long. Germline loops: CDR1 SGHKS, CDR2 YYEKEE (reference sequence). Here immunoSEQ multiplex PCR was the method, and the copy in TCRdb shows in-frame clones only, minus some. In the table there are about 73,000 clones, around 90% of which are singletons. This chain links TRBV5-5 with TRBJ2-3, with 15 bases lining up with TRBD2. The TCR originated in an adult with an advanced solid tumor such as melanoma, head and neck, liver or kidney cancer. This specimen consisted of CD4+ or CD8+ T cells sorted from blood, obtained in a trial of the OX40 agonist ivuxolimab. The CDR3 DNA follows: TGTGCCAGCAGCTTCGGGACTAGCGGGAGGAGGACGCAGTATTTT. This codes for CASSFGTSGRRTQYF.